The entry below describes one TCR beta chain. Its specificity is not known. These data originate in a study of cytomegalovirus exposure and HLA in healthy donors. Amplification used 60 Vbeta primers and 13 Jbeta primers. Sequencing used immunoSEQ multiplex PCR; TCRdb keeps in-frame clones, though not all of them. The data hold over 130,000 clones, with over 60% observed a single time. Whole-study results and caveats: Associated with cytomegalovirus, according to the listing, were 150 to 200 TCR beta chains. Presence/absence analyses treated sequencing depth as roughly uniform across donors. When the data were analyzed later, several of the most significant clusters appeared to be linked to common viral pathogens.

The V gene end was trimmed by 5 bases and the J gene end by 0 bases; junction bases not matched to a gene: 14. This CDR3 is 19 amino acids long. The germline gives CDR1 SGHTA, CDR2 FQGNSA. The specimen sequenced was PBMCs. V and J are TRBV7-2 and TRBJ2-3; 10 bases agree with TRBD2. The clonotype was recovered from a woman aged 60-75 years in good health and CMV-seronegative. The CDR3 nucleotides read TGTGCCAGCAGCAAAGTGATGCTAGCGGGAGCCTATAGCACAGATACGCAGTATTTT. As protein: CASSKVMLAGAYSTDTQYF.